The 7 T cell receptor beta chains in this list originate from one sample, sequenced in a study of Tregs in tolerant kidney transplant recipients. Mixed chimerism was transient after nonmyeloablative marrow transplants from related graft donors. This table comes from immunoSEQ multiplex PCR, and its TCRdb copy is limited to in-frame clones, with some not included. The specimen's table records 6,000 or so clones. The specimen comprised CD4+ T cells from blood (PBMCs), sampled 6 months after the transplant. The receptors were gathered from a human patient who received a combined kidney and bone marrow transplant. Some T cells may trace back to the graft donor.

A word on this clone: The CDR3 is cut off 3 residues early in the read; its end comes from the germline J gene. V usage is TRBV2 and J usage is TRBJ1-5; a weak D match, TRBD1 (6 bases). The V and J ends lost 1 base and 3 bases respectively, with 10 bases between them. CDR1 and CDR2 (germline): SNHLY, FYNNEI. CDR3 length: 15 residues. CDR3 loop: CASSEERDTNQPQHF. CDR3 DNA, as far as it was read: TGTGCCAGCAGTGAAGAAAGGGACACCAATCAGCCC.

This clone is labeled medium-sized (0.01 to 0.1%) based on frequency. CDR3 DNA (partial): TGCAGCGGCCGAGGGGTGGGGCAGCTTGAA. Amino acid sequence: CSGRGVGQLE. From start to end, the CDR3 is CSGRGVGQLEAFF. This rearrangement joins TRBV29-1 to TRBJ1-1; D is possibly TRBD1 (5 bases). The missing CDR3 end, 3 residues past where the read stops, is filled in from the germline J gene. The CDR3 runs to 13 residues. CDR1 and CDR2 (germline): SQVTM, ANQGSEA. The V end lost 7 bases, the J end lost 7 bases, and 19 bases lay between the germline ends.

A note on this clone: With the read ending 3 residues before the CDR3 end, the germline J gene is used to fill in that end. The rearrangement joins TRBV29-1 to TRBJ1-1; 9 bases line up with TRBD1. Germline V CDR1 and CDR2: SQVTM, ANQGSEA. The CDR3 has 14 amino acids. V was pared by 3 bases and J by 4 bases, with 6 bases of the junction left unmatched. CDR3 DNA (partial): TGCAGCGTTGATCCGGGACAGGGCGGCACTGAA. It is translated as CSVDPGQGGTE. The full CDR3 protein reads CSVDPGQGGTEAFF.

Concerning this clone itself: The CDR3 end lies 3 residues beyond the end of the read and is filled in from the germline J gene. The V and J genes are TRBV7-2 and TRBJ2-5, with TRBD1 identical over 8 bases. The CDR3 covers 15 residues. CDR1 is SGHTA, CDR2 FQGNSA, per germline. Germline trimming cut 4 bases from V and 7 bases from J; bases unmatched to any gene: 11. The CDR3 spells CASSSPGQARGTQYF. CDR3 DNA, as far as it was read: TGTGCCAGCAGCTCGCCGGGACAGGCGAGGGGGACC.

As for this clone: Coverage ceases 3 residues before the CDR3 finishes, and the germline J gene fills in the end. The rearrangement joins TRBV19 to TRBJ1-4, with unresolved D. Germline V gives CDR1 LNHDA, CDR2 SQIVND (reference sequence). The CDR3 covers 14 residues. Trimming took 2 bases from V and 4 from J, leaving 8 bases between them. CDR3 DNA (partial): TGTGCCAGTAGTATAACAGAGGGTAATGAAAAA. It is translated as CASSITEGNEK. The full CDR3 protein reads CASSITEGNEKLFF.

Judged by frequency, this clone is large. The read terminates 3 residues before the CDR3 end, so the remaining end is supplied by the germline J gene. The chain has TRBV10-1 and TRBJ1-4; D ambiguous. Germline CDR1 WNHNN, CDR2 SYGVQD (reference sequence). V lost 4 bases to trimming and J lost 5 bases, with 8 bases between them. The CDR3 is made up of 13 amino acids. The sequenced CDR3 bases are TGCGCCAGCAGTGCCGGCAGGAATGAAAAA. Protein product: CASSAGRNEK. The complete CDR3 reads CASSAGRNEKLFF.

With regard to this clone: Coverage ceases 3 residues before the CDR3 finishes, and the germline J gene fills in the end. The rearrangement joins TRBV19 to TRBJ2-7; the match to TRBD1 covers 9 bases. The CDR3 runs to 14 residues. The V gene end was trimmed by 4 bases and the J gene end by 2 bases; junction bases not matched to a gene: 3. CDR1 is LNHDA, CDR2 SQIVND, per germline (reference sequence). The sequenced part of the CDR3 DNA is TGTGCCAGTAGTACCCGGGACAGGGCCTACGAG. It codes for CASSTRDRAYE. The CDR3 in full is CASSTRDRAYEQYF.